This T cell receptor beta chain appears in the sequencing data of a study of cytomegalovirus exposure and HLA in healthy donors. With 60 Vbeta and 13 Jbeta primers, the PCR was carried out. Method: immunoSEQ multiplex PCR; TCRdb's copy keeps in-frame clones and lacks some. The top ten hold roughly 4% of the sample, which has 250,000 to 350,000 clones, about nine tenths seen once. The clonotype originates from a man in his forties in good health and CMV-seropositive. The sample consisted of PBMCs.

CDR3 sequence: CASSPSRDRVYEQYF. The DNA of the CDR3 is TGTGCCAGCAGCCCCAGCCGGGACAGGGTCTACGAGCAGTACTTC. The V gene is TRBV27, the J gene TRBJ2-7; 9 bases match TRBD1. This CDR3 contains 15 residues. The junction had 9 bases not matched to a gene; V was cut back by 6 bases and J by 3 bases. From germline, CDR1 is MNHEY and CDR2 SMNVEV (reference sequence).